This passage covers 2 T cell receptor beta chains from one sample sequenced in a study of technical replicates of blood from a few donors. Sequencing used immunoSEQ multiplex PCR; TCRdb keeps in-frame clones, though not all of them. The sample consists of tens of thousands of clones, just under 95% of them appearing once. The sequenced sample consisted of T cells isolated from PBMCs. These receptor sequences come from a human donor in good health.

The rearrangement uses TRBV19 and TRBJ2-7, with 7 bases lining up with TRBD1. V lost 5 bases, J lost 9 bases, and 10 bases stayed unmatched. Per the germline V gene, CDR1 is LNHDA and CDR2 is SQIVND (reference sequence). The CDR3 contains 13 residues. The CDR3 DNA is TGTGCCAGTAGTTCGGGACAGTCTACGGGGCAGTACTTC. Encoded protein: CASSSGQSTGQYF.

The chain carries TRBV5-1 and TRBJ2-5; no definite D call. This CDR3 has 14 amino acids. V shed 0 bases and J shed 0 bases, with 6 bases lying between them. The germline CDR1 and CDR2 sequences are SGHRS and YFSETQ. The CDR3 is CASSLVAHQETQYF. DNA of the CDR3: TGCGCCAGCAGCTTGGTAGCCCACCAAGAGACCCAGTACTTC. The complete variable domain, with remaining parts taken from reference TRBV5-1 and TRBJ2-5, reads KAGVTQTPRYLIKTRGQQVTLSCSPISGHRSVSWYQQTPGQGLQFLFEYFSETQRNKGNFPGRFSGRQFSNSRSEMNVSTLELGDSALYLCASSLVAHQETQYFGPGTRLLVL.